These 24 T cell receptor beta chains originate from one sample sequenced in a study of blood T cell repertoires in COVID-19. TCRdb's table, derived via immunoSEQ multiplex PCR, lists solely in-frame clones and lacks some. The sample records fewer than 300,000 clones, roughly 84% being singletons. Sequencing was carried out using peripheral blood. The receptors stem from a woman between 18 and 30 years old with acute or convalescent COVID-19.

The CDR3 nucleotides are TGCGCCAGCAGCTTGTTCGGACTAGCGGGATCCTCCTACAATGAGCAGTTCTTC. Protein: CASSLFGLAGSSYNEQFF. The chain couples TRBV5-1 to TRBJ2-1, with TRBD2 matching 12 bases. Germline V CDR1 and CDR2: SGHRS, YFSETQ. The CDR3 is 18 residues long. V shed 1 base, J shed 0 bases, and the junction held 5 bases outside the gene matches.

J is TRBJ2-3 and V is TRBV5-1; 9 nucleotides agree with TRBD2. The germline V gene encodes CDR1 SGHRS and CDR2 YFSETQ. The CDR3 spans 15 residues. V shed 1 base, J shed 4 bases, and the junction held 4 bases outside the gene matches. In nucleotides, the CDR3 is TGCGCCAGCAGCTTGCTAGCGGGACCGTCAGATACGCAGTATTTT. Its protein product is CASSLLAGPSDTQYF.

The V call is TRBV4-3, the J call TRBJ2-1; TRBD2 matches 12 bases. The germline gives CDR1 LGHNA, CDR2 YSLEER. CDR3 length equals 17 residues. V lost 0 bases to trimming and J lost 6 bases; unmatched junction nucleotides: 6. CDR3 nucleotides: TGCGCCAGCAGCCAAGATTGGGCTAGCGGGAGGGCCAATGAGCAGTTCTTC. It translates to CASSQDWASGRANEQFF.

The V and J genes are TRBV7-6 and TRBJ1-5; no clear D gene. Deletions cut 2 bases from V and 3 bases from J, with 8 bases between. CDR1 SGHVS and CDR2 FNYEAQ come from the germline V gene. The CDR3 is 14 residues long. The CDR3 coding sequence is TGTGCCAGCAGCTTATCAGGAACCAATCAGCCCCAGCATTTT. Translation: CASSLSGTNQPQHF.

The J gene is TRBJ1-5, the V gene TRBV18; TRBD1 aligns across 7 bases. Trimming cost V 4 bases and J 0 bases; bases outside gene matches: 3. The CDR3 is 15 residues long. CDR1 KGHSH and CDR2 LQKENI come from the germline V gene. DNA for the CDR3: TGTGCCAGCTCACGGGACAGCCGTAGCAATCAGCCCCAGCATTTT. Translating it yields CASSRDSRSNQPQHF.

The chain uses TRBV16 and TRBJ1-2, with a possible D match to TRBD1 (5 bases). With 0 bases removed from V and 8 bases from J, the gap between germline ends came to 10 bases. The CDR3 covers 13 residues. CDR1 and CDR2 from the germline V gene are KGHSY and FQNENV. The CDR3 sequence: CASSQSIGGGYTF. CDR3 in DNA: TGTGCCAGCAGCCAATCGATCGGGGGAGGCTACACCTTC.

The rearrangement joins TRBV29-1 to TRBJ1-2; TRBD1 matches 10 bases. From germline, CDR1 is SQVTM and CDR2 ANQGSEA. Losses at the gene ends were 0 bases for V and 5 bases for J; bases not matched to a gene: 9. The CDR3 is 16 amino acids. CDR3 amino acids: CSVEDAPGTGDYGYTF. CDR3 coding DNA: TGCAGCGTTGAAGATGCCCCCGGGACAGGGGATTATGGCTACACCTTC.

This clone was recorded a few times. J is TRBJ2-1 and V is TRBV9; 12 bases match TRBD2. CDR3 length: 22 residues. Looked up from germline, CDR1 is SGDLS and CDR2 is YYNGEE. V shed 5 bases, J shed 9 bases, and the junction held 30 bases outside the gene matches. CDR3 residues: CASSARSPGLAGIPSWSSEQFF. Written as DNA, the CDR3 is TGTGCCAGCAGTGCCCGGTCCCCAGGACTAGCGGGAATTCCGTCGTGGTCCAGTGAGCAGTTCTTC.

The CDR3: CASHESGGGNTIYF. Here the CDR3 DNA reads TGTGCCAGCCACGAATCGGGAGGGGGAAACACCATATATTTT. This sequence joins TRBV28 and TRBJ1-3, with D uncertain. Deletions cut 8 bases from V and 4 bases from J, with 15 bases between. This CDR3 region has 14 residues. Germline V CDR1 and CDR2: MDHEN, SYDVKM.

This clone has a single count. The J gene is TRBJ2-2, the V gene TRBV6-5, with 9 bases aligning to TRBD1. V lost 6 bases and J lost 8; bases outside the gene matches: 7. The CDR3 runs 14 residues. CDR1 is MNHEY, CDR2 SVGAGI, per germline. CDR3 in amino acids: CASRFGQGRGELFF. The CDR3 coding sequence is TGTGCCAGCAGATTCGGACAGGGGAGGGGGGAGCTGTTTTTT.

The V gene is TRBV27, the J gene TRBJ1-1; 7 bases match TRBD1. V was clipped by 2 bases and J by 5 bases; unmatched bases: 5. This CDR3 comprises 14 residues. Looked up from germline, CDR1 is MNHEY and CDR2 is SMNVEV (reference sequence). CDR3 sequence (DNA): TGTGCCAGCAGTTTAGAGGGGGCGGATACTGAAGCTTTCTTT. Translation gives CASSLEGADTEAFF.

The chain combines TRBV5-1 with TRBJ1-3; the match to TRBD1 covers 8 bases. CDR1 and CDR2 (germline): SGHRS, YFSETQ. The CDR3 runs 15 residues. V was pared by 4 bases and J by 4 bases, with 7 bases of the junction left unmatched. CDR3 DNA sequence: TGCGCCAGCAGCCCGGACAGGGCGGGCGGAAACACCATATATTTT. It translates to CASSPDRAGGNTIYF.

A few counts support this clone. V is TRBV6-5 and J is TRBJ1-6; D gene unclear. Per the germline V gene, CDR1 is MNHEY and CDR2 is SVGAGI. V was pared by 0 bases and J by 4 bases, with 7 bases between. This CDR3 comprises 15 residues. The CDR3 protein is CASSYSRVYNSPLHF. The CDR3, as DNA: TGTGCCAGCAGTTACTCACGGGTTTATAATTCACCCCTCCACTTT.

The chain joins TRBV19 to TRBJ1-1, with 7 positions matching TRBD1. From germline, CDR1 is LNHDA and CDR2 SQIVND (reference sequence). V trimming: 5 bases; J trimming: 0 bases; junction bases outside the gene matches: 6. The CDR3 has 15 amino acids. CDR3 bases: TGTGCCAGTAGTCGGGACAGCAGACTGAACACTGAAGCTTTCTTT. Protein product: CASSRDSRLNTEAFF.

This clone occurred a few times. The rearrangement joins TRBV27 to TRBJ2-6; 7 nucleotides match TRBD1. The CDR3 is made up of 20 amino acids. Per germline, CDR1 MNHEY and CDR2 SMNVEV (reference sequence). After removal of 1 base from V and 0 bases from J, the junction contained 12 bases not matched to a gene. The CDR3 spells CASSLFGPGRGYSGANVLTF. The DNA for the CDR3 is TGTGCCAGCAGTTTATTCGGTCCGGGCAGGGGGTACTCTGGGGCCAACGTCCTGACTTTC.

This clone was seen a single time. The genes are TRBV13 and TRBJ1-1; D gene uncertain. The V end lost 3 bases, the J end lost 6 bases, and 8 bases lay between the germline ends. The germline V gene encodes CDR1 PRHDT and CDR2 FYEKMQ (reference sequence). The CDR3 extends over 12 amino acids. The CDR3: CASSLEFAEAFF. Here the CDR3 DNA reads TGTGCCAGCAGCTTGGAGTTCGCTGAAGCTTTCTTT.

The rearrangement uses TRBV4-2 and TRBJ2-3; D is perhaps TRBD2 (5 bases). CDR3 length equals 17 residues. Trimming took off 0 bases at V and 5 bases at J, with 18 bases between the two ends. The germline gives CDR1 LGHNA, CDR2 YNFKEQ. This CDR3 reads CASSQDVLVERGDTQYF. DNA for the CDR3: TGTGCCAGCAGCCAAGATGTACTAGTAGAACGGGGAGATACGCAGTATTTT.

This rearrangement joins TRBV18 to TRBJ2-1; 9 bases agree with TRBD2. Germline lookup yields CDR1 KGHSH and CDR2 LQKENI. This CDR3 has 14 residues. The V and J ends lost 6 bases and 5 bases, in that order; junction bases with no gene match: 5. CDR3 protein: CASSQAGGNNEQFF. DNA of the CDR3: TGTGCCAGCTCGCAAGCGGGAGGCAACAATGAGCAGTTCTTC.

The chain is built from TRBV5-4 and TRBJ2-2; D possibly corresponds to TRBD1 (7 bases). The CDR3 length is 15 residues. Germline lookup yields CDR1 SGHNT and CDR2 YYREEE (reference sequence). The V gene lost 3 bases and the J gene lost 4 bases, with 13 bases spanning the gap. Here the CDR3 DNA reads TGTGCCAGCAGCTCAGGGGGGTTGAGCACCGGGGAGCTGTTTTTT. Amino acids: CASSSGGLSTGELFF.

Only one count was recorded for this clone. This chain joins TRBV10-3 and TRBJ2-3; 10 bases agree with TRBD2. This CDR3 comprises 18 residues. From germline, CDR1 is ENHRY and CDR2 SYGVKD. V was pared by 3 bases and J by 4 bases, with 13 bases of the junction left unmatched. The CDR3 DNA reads TGTGCCATCAGTGATCGGCTCCATGGGCTAGCGGGAGCAGATACGCAGTATTTT. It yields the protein CAISDRLHGLAGADTQYF.

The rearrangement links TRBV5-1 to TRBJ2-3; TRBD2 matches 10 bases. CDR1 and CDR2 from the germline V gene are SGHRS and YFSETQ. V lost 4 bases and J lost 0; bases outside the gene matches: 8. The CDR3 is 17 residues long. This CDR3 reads CASSKPGLAKSTDTQYF. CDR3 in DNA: TGCGCCAGCAGCAAGCCGGGACTAGCGAAAAGCACAGATACGCAGTATTTT. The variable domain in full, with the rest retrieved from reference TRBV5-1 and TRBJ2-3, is KAGVTQTPRYLIKTRGQQVTLSCSPISGHRSVSWYQQTPGQGLQFLFEYFSETQRNKGNFPGRFSGRQFSNSRSEMNVSTLELGDSALYLCASSKPGLAKSTDTQYFGPGTRLTVL.

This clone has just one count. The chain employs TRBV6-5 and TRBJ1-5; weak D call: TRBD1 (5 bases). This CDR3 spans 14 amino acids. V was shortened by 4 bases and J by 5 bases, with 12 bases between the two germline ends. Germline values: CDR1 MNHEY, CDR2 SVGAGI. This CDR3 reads CASSSQGVDQPQHF. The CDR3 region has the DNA TGTGCCAGCAGTTCCCAGGGTGTGGATCAGCCCCAGCATTTT.

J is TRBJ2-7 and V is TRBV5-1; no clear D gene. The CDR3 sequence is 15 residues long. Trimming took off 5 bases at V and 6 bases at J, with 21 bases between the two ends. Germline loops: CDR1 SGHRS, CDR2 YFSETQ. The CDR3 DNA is TGCGCCAGCAGTCTTAGTTTTGCGGCGGCCTTCGAGCAGTACTTC. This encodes CASSLSFAAAFEQYF.

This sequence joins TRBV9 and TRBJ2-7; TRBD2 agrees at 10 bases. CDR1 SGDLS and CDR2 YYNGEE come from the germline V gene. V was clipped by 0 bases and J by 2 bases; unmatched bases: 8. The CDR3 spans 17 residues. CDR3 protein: CASSVGDGLAATYEQYF. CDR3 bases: TGTGCCAGCAGCGTAGGGGACGGACTAGCGGCTACCTACGAGCAGTACTTC.